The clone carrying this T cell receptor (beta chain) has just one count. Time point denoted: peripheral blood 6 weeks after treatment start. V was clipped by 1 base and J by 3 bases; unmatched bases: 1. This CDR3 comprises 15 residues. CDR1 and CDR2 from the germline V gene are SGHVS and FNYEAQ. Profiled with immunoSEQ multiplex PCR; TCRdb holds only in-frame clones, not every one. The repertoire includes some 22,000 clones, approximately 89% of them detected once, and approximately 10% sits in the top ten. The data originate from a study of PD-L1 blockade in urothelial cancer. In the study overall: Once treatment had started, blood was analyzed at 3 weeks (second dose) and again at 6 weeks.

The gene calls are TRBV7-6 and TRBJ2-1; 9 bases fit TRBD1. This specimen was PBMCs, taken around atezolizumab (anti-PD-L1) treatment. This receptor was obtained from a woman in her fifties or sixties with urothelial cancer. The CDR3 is CASSLVTGGYNEQFF. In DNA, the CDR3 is TGTGCCAGCAGCTTAGTGACAGGGGGCTACAATGAGCAGTTCTTC.